Below, 21 T cell receptor beta chains from the same sample are listed, as sequenced in a study of CD8 T cells in ankylosing spondylitis. TCRdb used MiXCR to reprocess the 5' RACE reads, holding one entry per CDR3 protein. The sample lists roughly 250,000 distinct CDR3 sequences; around 7.8% were seen once. Sequenced sample: blood, either unsorted or a sorted T cell fraction (not recorded which). The receptors derive from a male donor with ankylosing spondylitis or in good health (not recorded which).

In its sample, this clonotype was seen many times. This chain links TRBV29-1 with TRBJ2-1, with D unclear. The germline V gene encodes CDR1 SQVTM and CDR2 ANQGSEA. Trimming took off 4 bases at V and 6 bases at J, with 7 bases between the two ends. This CDR3 region has 11 residues. CDR3 sequence reads: CSVVGFNEQFF. Here the CDR3 DNA reads TGCAGCGTTGTTGGGTTCAATGAGCAGTTCTTC.

This clonotype was detected ten times or more. The J gene is TRBJ2-1, the V gene TRBV20-1; D could derive from TRBD1 or TRBD2 (5 bases each). The V gene's germline CDR1 is DFQATT and CDR2 SNEGSKA (reference sequence). Trimming cost V 4 bases and J 5 bases, with 9 bases left between them. This CDR3 is built from 12 residues. Here the CDR3 DNA reads TGCAGTGCTAAGGGACCCGACAATGAGCAGTTCTTC. The encoded protein is CSAKGPDNEQFF.

In this sample, this clonotype turned up many times. V usage is TRBV20-1 and J usage is TRBJ1-1; D is possibly TRBD1 (6 bases). This CDR3 is 13 amino acids long. V lost 4 bases, J lost 1 base, and 10 bases lay in between. Germline V CDR1 and CDR2: DFQATT, SNEGSKA (reference sequence). CDR3 nucleotides: TGCAGTGCTAAAGGCAGGGGGAACACTGAAGCTTTCTTT. It yields the protein CSAKGRGNTEAFF.

There are many counts of this clonotype. This chain uses TRBV5-6 with TRBJ2-1, with a tentative D call TRBD2 (6 bases). Between the trimmed V and J ends, which lost 5 bases and 5 bases, there was a span of 23 bases. Per germline, CDR1 SGHDT and CDR2 YYEEEE. This CDR3 contains 17 residues. In DNA form, the CDR3 reads TGTGCCAGCAGTACGCTGGGCCGGGGAGGTGCAGACAATGAGCAGTTCTTC. Its protein is CASSTLGRGGADNEQFF.

The sample holds many counts of this clonotype. This chain uses TRBV7-9 with TRBJ1-1; D not resolved. Germline V CDR1 and CDR2: SEHNR, FQNEAQ (reference sequence). This CDR3 has 13 amino acids. V lost 5 bases and J lost 4, with 11 bases in between. CDR3 in amino acids: CASSLSTSTEAFF. Written as DNA, the CDR3 is TGTGCCAGCAGCCTCAGTACGAGCACTGAAGCTTTCTTT.

This clonotype was observed many times. This chain links TRBV7-9 with TRBJ2-1; D perhaps matches TRBD2 (5 bases). This CDR3 has 11 amino acids. Germline V CDR1 and CDR2: SEHNR, FQNEAQ (reference sequence). The V and J ends lost 3 bases and 9 bases respectively, with 6 bases between them. The CDR3 region has the DNA TGTGCCAGCAGCTTCAGCGGTGAGCAGTTCTTC. This encodes CASSFSGEQFF.

This chain connects TRBV30 to TRBJ2-1; D assignment may be TRBD1 or TRBD2 (5 bases each). Germline V gene sequence: CDR1 GTSNPN, CDR2 SVGIG (reference sequence). This CDR3 is 13 amino acids long. Trimming removed 4 bases at V and 8 bases at J, with 15 bases between. The CDR3 region has the DNA TGTGCCTGGACCCGGGACCCATCCGATGAGCAGTTCTTC. This encodes CAWTRDPSDEQFF.

This clonotype was picked up many times. The chain couples TRBV11-2 to TRBJ2-3; D is uncertain. Deletions cut 4 bases from V and 0 bases from J, with 5 bases between. Per germline, CDR1 SGHAT and CDR2 FQNNGV. The CDR3 extends over 13 amino acids. CDR3 coding DNA: TGTGCCAGCAGCTATACTAGCACAGATACGCAGTATTTT. Protein sequence: CASSYTSTDTQYF.

This clonotype was picked up many times. V gene TRBV20-1 combines with J gene TRBJ1-2; unclear D gene. This CDR3 contains 11 residues. V was pared by 3 bases and J by 8 bases, with 10 bases between. Looked up from germline, CDR1 is DFQATT and CDR2 is SNEGSKA (reference sequence). The CDR3: CSASIGRGYTF. The CDR3 region has the DNA TGCAGTGCTAGCATTGGAAGGGGCTACACCTTC.

There are many counts of this clonotype. The chain joins TRBV12-3 or TRBV12-4 to TRBJ1-6, with D unresolved. This CDR3 has 12 amino acids. V was trimmed by 6 bases and J by 6 bases, leaving 6 bases between them. The CDR3 DNA is TGTGCCAGCAGCCTACCTAATTCACCCCTCCACTTT. The encoded protein is CASSLPNSPLHF.

J is TRBJ1-1 and V is TRBV6-2 or TRBV6-3; 7 bases align to TRBD1. The ends lost 6 bases at V and 4 bases at J; junction bases unmatched: 8. Germline loops: CDR1 MNHEY, CDR2 SVGEGT. This CDR3 is built from 14 residues. CDR3 sequence: CASRATGTITEAFF. CDR3 in DNA: TGTGCCAGCAGAGCGACAGGGACGATCACTGAAGCTTTCTTT.

The chain carries TRBV9 and TRBJ2-7; D ambiguous. The germline V gene encodes CDR1 SGDLS and CDR2 YYNGEE. V dropped 4 bases and J dropped 6 bases, with 11 bases sitting between them. The CDR3 sequence is 12 residues long. The CDR3 region has the DNA TGTGCCAGCAGCCCTCCGTGGGTCGAGCAGTACTTC. Its translation is CASSPPWVEQYF.

This clonotype was recorded many times. The V gene is TRBV5-1, the J gene TRBJ2-3, with TRBD1 identical over 7 bases. Unmatched junction bases numbered 14, after V lost 5 bases and J lost 2 bases. CDR1 is SGHRS and CDR2 is YFSETQ in the germline V gene. The CDR3 covers 17 residues. The CDR3 here is CASSSPLRDRHTDTQYF. CDR3 nucleotides: TGCGCCAGCAGTTCCCCTCTCCGGGACAGACACACAGATACGCAGTATTTT.

V usage is TRBV20-1 and J usage is TRBJ2-1; TRBD2 agrees at 15 bases. The CDR3 totals 21 residues. The germline gives CDR1 DFQATT, CDR2 SNEGSKA (reference sequence). CDR3 amino acids: CCARSQAPGGLAGGQGNEQFF. CDR3 sequence (DNA): TGCTGCGCTAGAAGCCAGGCTCCGGGCGGACTAGCGGGAGGGCAGGGGAATGAGCAGTTCTTC.

The chain couples TRBV5-5 to TRBJ2-1; tentative D call: TRBD1 (5 bases). This CDR3 contains 16 residues. V was clipped by 4 bases and J by 5 bases, with 19 bases between them. Germline CDR1 SGHKS, CDR2 YYEKEE (reference sequence). CDR3 bases: TGTGCCAGCAGCGGAACTCTCCGACAGCGCGACAATGAGCAGTTCTTC. This translates into CASSGTLRQRDNEQFF.

The gene calls are TRBV7-2 and TRBJ2-1; D may be TRBD2 (5 bases). Trimming left V 5 bases short and J 9 bases short, with 14 bases between. Per the germline V gene, CDR1 is SGHTA and CDR2 is FQGNSA. The CDR3 is made up of 13 amino acids. The CDR3 spells CASSPRGFSEQFF. CDR3 sequence (DNA): TGTGCCAGCAGCCCCAGAGGGTTCAGTGAGCAGTTCTTC.

V and J are TRBV7-2 and TRBJ2-1, with D perhaps TRBD2 (6 bases). The CDR3 runs 15 residues. Trimming took 1 base from V and 8 from J, leaving 15 bases between them. Germline loops: CDR1 SGHTA, CDR2 FQGNSA. CDR3 residues: CASSLGVGGVDEQFF. As DNA, the CDR3 is TGTGCCAGCAGCTTAGGGGTGGGGGGTGTTGATGAGCAGTTCTTC.

This clonotype was recorded at least ten times. The J gene is TRBJ1-1, the V gene TRBV3-1, with D unclear. From germline, CDR1 is LGHDT and CDR2 YNNKEL (reference sequence). The V gene lost 0 bases and the J gene lost 5 bases, with 16 bases spanning the gap. The CDR3 loop spans 16 amino acids. The CDR3 is CASSQDRIGRWTEAFF. CDR3 bases: TGTGCCAGCAGCCAAGATCGGATAGGCAGGTGGACTGAAGCTTTCTTT.

This clonotype appeared many times. V and J are TRBV4-3 and TRBJ2-7, with 13 bases fitting TRBD2. V lost 3 bases, J lost 4 bases, and 3 bases stayed unmatched. Germline-derived CDR1 and CDR2 are LGHNA and YSLEER. This CDR3 is built from 15 residues. The CDR3 sequence is CASSHRTSGGYEQYF. The CDR3 coding sequence is TGCGCCAGCAGCCACCGGACTAGCGGGGGTTACGAGCAGTACTTC.

Many counts were recorded for this clonotype. The CDR3 DNA reads as TGTGCCAGCAGCACCTGGGACAGGGGAAATTCCTACGAGCAGTACTTC. The encoded protein is CASSTWDRGNSYEQYF. J is TRBJ2-7 and V is TRBV12-3 or TRBV12-4, with 10 nucleotides matching TRBD1. This CDR3 spans 16 amino acids. The ends lost 6 bases at V and 1 base at J; junction bases unmatched: 9.

V gene TRBV7-2 combines with J gene TRBJ2-5, with a weak D call TRBD2 (5 bases). Germline-derived CDR1 and CDR2 are SGHTA and FQGNSA. The CDR3 totals 15 residues. Trimming took off 6 bases at V and 4 bases at J, with 18 bases between the two ends. The CDR3 DNA reads TGTGCCAGCAGTCCAACTAGTTCCAGATCAGAGACCCAGTACTTC. Its translation is CASSPTSSRSETQYF.